This T cell receptor beta chain is from a study of cytomegalovirus exposure and HLA in healthy donors. Study results and caveats: Presence/absence comparisons presumed near-even sequencing depth among donors. The classifier reportedly diagnosed cytomegalovirus status with high specificity and sensitivity.

As to this clone: The antigen is not known.

Losses at the gene ends were 3 bases for V and 5 bases for J; bases not matched to a gene: 19. CDR1 and CDR2 (germline): GTSNPN, SVGIG (reference sequence). CDR3 length: 18 residues. All donors participated as healthy donors of bone marrow. The PCR used 60 Vbeta and 13 Jbeta primers. Profiled with immunoSEQ multiplex PCR; TCRdb holds only in-frame clones, not every one. The table lists approximately 140,000 clones, 80% to 90% of them singletons. The TCR originated in a man between 45 and 60 years old in good health and CMV-seronegative. Sequenced sample: PBMCs. J is TRBJ1-1 and V is TRBV30; 9 positions agree with TRBD1. Here the CDR3 DNA reads TGTGCCTGGAGAGTTAGACCGGGACAGGGCAGGAAAGTAACTGAAGCTTTCTTT. Translated: CAWRVRPGQGRKVTEAFF.